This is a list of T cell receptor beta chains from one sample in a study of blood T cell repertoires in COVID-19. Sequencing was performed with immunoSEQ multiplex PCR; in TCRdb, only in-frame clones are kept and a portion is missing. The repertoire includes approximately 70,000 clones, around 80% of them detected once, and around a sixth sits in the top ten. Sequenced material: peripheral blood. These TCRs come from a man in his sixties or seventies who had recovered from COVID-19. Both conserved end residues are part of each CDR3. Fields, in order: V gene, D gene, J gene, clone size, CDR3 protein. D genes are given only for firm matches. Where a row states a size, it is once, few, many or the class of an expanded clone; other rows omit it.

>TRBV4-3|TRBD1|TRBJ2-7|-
CASSQDGTGISYEQYF
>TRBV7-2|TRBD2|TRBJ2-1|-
CASSPRGGFLEQFF
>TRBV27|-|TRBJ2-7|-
CASSFDSSYEQYF
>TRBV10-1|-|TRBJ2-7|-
CASSEGSGFSYEQYF
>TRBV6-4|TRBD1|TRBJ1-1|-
CASSEGQGGLRNTEAFF
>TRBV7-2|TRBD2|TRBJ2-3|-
CASSLGPSGRSTDTQYF
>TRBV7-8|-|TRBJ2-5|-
CASSLPRGQETQYF
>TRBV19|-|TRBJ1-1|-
CASKAVWSATEAFF
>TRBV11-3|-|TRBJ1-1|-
CASSLSVNTEAFF
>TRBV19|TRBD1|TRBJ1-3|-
CASRQGAHSGNTIYF
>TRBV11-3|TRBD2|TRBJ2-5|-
CASSFRLAGRTQYF
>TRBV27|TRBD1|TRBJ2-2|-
CASSVTGTIRINTGELFF
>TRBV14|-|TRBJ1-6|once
CASSQDTGNSPLHF
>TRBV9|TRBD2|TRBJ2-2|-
CASSVGLAGGLNTGELFF
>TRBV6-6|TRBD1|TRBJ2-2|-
CASSYRQGATGELFF
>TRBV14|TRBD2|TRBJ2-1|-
CASSPGTSGRVNNEQFF
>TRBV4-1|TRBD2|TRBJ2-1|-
CASSQNLAGAYNEQFF
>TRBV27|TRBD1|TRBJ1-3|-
CASRETGAGNTIYF
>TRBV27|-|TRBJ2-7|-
CASSLLAGSEQYF
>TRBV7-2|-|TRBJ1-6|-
CASSQEVSSPLHF
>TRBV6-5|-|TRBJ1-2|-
CASSRQSRYGYTF
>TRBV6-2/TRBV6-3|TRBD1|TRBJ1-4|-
CASSRAPTGAEEKLFF
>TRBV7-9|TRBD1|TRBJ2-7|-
CASSPRDSIYEQYF
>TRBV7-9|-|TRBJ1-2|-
CASSATGGVYGYTF
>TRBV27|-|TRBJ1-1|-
CASSSRPIVAGNEAFF
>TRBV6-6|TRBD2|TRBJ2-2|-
CASSREFGGGVGGELFF
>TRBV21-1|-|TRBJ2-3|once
CASGGKDREWGTDTQYF
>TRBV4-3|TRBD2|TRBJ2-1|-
CASSQQGSGTSGIIHEQFF
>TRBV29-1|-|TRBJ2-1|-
CSVARDLSSYNEQFF
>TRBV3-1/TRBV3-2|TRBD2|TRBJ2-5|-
CASSQDTGGRETQYF
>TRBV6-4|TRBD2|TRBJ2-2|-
CASSDFSGANTGELFF
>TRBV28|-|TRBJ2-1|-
CASSLLGLRSSYNEQFF
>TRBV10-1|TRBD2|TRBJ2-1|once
CASSISGNNNEQFF
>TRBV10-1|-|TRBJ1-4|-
CASSEDRNEKLFF
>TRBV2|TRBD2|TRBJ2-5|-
CASTKAGTSGAIRYF
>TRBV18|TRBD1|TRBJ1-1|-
CASSPGIGTGEYEAFF
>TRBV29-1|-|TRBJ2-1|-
CSVGVRATYNEQFF
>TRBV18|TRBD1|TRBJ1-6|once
CASSQDRINSPLHF
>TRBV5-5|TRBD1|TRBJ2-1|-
CASSRPRTGVNEQFF
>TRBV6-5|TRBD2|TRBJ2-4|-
CASSYAAGGAGNIQYF
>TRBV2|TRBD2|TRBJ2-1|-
CASSELGLAGGNEQFF
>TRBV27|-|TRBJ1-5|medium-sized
CASSLSAGVQPQHF
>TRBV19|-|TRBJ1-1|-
CASTLSGTPKWGTEAFF
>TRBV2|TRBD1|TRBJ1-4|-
CASRGQGGEKLFF
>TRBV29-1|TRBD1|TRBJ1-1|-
CSVDRGLDTEAFF
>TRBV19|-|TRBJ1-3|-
CASSPRGDSSGNTIYF
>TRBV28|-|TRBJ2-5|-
CASRPTGGGTQYF
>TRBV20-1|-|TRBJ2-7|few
CSASGTYEQYF
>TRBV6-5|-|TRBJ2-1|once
CASRSRDTDRQFF
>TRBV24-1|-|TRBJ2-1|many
CATSDSSRQGSYNEQFF
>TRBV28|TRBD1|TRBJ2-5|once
CASRRGQGGETQYF